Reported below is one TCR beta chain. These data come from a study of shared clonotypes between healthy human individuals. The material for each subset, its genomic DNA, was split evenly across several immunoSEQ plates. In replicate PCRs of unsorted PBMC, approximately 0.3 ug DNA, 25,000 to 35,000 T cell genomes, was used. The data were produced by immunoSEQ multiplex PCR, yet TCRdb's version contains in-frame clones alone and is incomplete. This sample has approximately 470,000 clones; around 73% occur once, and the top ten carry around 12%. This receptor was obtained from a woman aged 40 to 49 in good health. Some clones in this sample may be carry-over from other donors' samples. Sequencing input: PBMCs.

The CDR3 reads CATSTNTGELFF. In DNA form, the CDR3 reads TGTGCCACCAGCACCAACACCGGGGAGCTGTTTTTT. The gene calls are TRBV15 and TRBJ2-2; the D is unclear. CDR1 and CDR2 from the germline V gene are LNHNV and YYDKDF (reference sequence). This CDR3 is built from 12 residues. The ends were cut back, 4 bases at V and 2 bases at J, with 2 bases in the middle.